This T cell receptor (beta chain) originates from a study of cytomegalovirus exposure and HLA in healthy donors. The study's findings and limits: Some V segments, TRBV6-2 and TRBV6-3 among them, were indistinguishable and were therefore excluded.

A multiplex PCR was run with 60 Vbeta primers and 13 Jbeta primers. Assay: immunoSEQ multiplex PCR; the TCRdb copy retains only in-frame clones and omits some. The data contain 100,000 or so clones, approximately 84% of them singletons. This CDR3 has 15 residues. CDR1 MDHEN and CDR2 SYDVKM come from the germline V gene. Trimming stripped 7 bases from V and 7 bases from J, with 20 bases between. A remark on this clone: Its specificity is not known.

The chain joins TRBV28 to TRBJ2-1, with a weak D call TRBD2 (5 bases). The material sequenced was PBMCs. The TCR was taken from a man younger than 30 in good health and CMV-seronegative. CDR3 DNA: TGTGCCAGCACCGGCATTAGCGAGGATAGAAATGAGCAGTTCTTC. This sequence encodes CASTGISEDRNEQFF.